The rows below give T cell receptor beta chains drawn from one sample of a study of siplizumab effects on memory and regulatory T cells. The table came from immunoSEQ multiplex PCR; TCRdb's copy has only in-frame clones and leaves some out. Of roughly 82,000 clones in the sample, approximately 86% were seen once. Sample: Tregs sorted from blood. These receptors all stem from a human donor in good health. Both conserved end residues are part of each CDR3. Fields, in order: clone size, V gene, J gene, D gene, CDR3 protein, CDR3 DNA. The D gene is left open where the match is weak. Clone size appears in some rows only: once, few, many, or a class for an expanded clone.

abundance: .; v_gene: TRBV19; j_gene: TRBJ1-1; d_gene: .; CDR3aa: CASSIGGRGTEAFF; CDR3nt: TGTGCCAGTAGCATCGGGGGTAGGGGCACTGAAGCTTTCTTT
abundance: .; v_gene: TRBV15; j_gene: TRBJ1-1; d_gene: .; CDR3aa: CATSTDRHAFF; CDR3nt: TGTGCCACCAGTACAGATCGTCATGCTTTCTTT
abundance: .; v_gene: TRBV18; j_gene: TRBJ2-7; d_gene: .; CDR3aa: CASSPQWGELSYEQYF; CDR3nt: TGTGCCAGCTCACCTCAGTGGGGGGAACTTTCCTACGAGCAGTACTTC
abundance: .; v_gene: TRBV2; j_gene: TRBJ2-3; d_gene: .; CDR3aa: CASSEGSGRTDTQYF; CDR3nt: TGTGCCAGCAGTGAGGGAAGCGGCCGCACAGATACGCAGTATTTT
abundance: once; v_gene: TRBV5-6; j_gene: TRBJ2-3; d_gene: .; CDR3aa: CASSFRGTDTQYF; CDR3nt: TGTGCCAGCAGCTTCCGCGGCACAGATACGCAGTATTTT
abundance: .; v_gene: TRBV18; j_gene: TRBJ2-7; d_gene: .; CDR3aa: CASSPTSGATYEQYF; CDR3nt: TGTGCCAGCTCACCGACGTCGGGGGCTACCTACGAGCAGTACTTC
abundance: .; v_gene: TRBV5-4; j_gene: TRBJ1-2; d_gene: TRBD1; CDR3aa: CASSLVQGAWGGYTF; CDR3nt: TGTGCCAGCAGCTTGGTGCAGGGGGCTTGGGGTGGCTACACCTTC
abundance: .; v_gene: TRBV30; j_gene: TRBJ1-1; d_gene: TRBD1; CDR3aa: CAWATGDTEAFF; CDR3nt: TGTGCCTGGGCCACAGGGGACACTGAAGCTTTCTTT
abundance: few; v_gene: TRBV30; j_gene: TRBJ1-2; d_gene: TRBD1; CDR3aa: CAWRSRTGPVGLYGYTF; CDR3nt: TGTGCCTGGAGGTCCCGGACAGGGCCCGTTGGGCTCTATGGCTACACCTTC
abundance: .; v_gene: TRBV7-8; j_gene: TRBJ1-5; d_gene: .; CDR3aa: CASSLIPGGPQHF; CDR3nt: TGTGCCAGCAGCCTGATTCCCGGAGGTCCCCAGCATTTT
abundance: once; v_gene: TRBV2; j_gene: TRBJ1-2; d_gene: .; CDR3aa: CASSEQGLTYGYTF; CDR3nt: TGTGCCAGCAGTGAACAGGGATTGACCTATGGCTACACCTTC
abundance: few; v_gene: TRBV28; j_gene: TRBJ1-1; d_gene: TRBD1; CDR3aa: CASSPRQGRTEAFF; CDR3nt: TGTGCCAGCAGTCCTCGACAGGGACGGACTGAAGCTTTCTTT
abundance: .; v_gene: TRBV7-3; j_gene: TRBJ1-1; d_gene: .; CDR3aa: CASSLIGGYTEAFF; CDR3nt: TGTGCCAGCAGCTTAATCGGGGGATACACTGAAGCTTTCTTT
abundance: .; v_gene: TRBV5-6; j_gene: TRBJ1-2; d_gene: TRBD1; CDR3aa: CASTWDRGVNGYTF; CDR3nt: TGTGCCAGCACCTGGGACAGGGGAGTTAATGGCTACACCTTC
abundance: .; v_gene: TRBV28; j_gene: TRBJ2-1; d_gene: TRBD2; CDR3aa: CASLLAGGGNEQFF; CDR3nt: TGTGCCAGCTTGTTAGCGGGGGGGGGCAATGAGCAGTTCTTC
abundance: .; v_gene: TRBV5-1; j_gene: TRBJ1-3; d_gene: .; CDR3aa: CASSFNGDGNTIYF; CDR3nt: TGCGCCAGCAGCTTTAATGGGGACGGAAACACCATATATTTT
abundance: .; v_gene: TRBV19; j_gene: TRBJ2-7; d_gene: TRBD2; CDR3aa: CASSIFAGGMSYEQYF; CDR3nt: TGTGCCAGTAGTATTTTTGCGGGGGGAATGAGCTACGAGCAGTACTTC
abundance: .; v_gene: TRBV5-1; j_gene: TRBJ1-1; d_gene: .; CDR3aa: CASSLTSTNTEAFF; CDR3nt: TGCGCCAGCAGCTTGACAAGTACGAACACTGAAGCTTTCTTT
abundance: .; v_gene: TRBV5-6; j_gene: TRBJ2-7; d_gene: .; CDR3aa: CASRFSGGAHEQYF; CDR3nt: TGTGCCAGCAGGTTCTCAGGGGGGGCCCACGAGCAGTACTTC
abundance: .; v_gene: TRBV27; j_gene: TRBJ2-3; d_gene: .; CDR3aa: CASSRADTQYF; CDR3nt: TGTGCCAGCAGCCGGGCAGATACGCAGTATTTT
abundance: .; v_gene: TRBV6-5; j_gene: TRBJ1-1; d_gene: TRBD1; CDR3aa: CASSPTGQGGPEAFF; CDR3nt: TGTGCCAGCAGTCCTACAGGACAGGGGGGCCCTGAAGCTTTCTTT
abundance: .; v_gene: TRBV7-3; j_gene: TRBJ2-5; d_gene: .; CDR3aa: CASSPPGRETQYF; CDR3nt: TGTGCCAGCAGCCCCCCGGGGCGAGAGACCCAGTACTTC
abundance: .; v_gene: TRBV5-5; j_gene: TRBJ2-6; d_gene: .; CDR3aa: CASSLEAWTISGANVLTF; CDR3nt: TGTGCCAGCAGCTTGGAAGCCTGGACAATCTCTGGGGCCAACGTCCTGACTTTC
abundance: .; v_gene: TRBV7-6; j_gene: TRBJ2-5; d_gene: TRBD2; CDR3aa: CASSSGSAGGWETQYF; CDR3nt: TGTGCCAGCAGCTCAGGGTCAGCGGGGGGCTGGGAGACCCAGTACTTC
abundance: .; v_gene: TRBV5-5; j_gene: TRBJ2-5; d_gene: TRBD2; CDR3aa: CASSSGTRGETQYF; CDR3nt: TGTGCCAGCAGCTCCGGGACTAGAGGGGAGACCCAGTACTTC
abundance: .; v_gene: TRBV6-5; j_gene: TRBJ1-2; d_gene: .; CDR3aa: CASSYEGREDGYTF; CDR3nt: TGTGCCAGCAGTTACGAGGGGAGAGAGGATGGCTACACCTTC
abundance: .; v_gene: TRBV2; j_gene: TRBJ1-6; d_gene: .; CDR3aa: CARSAQAQGSPLHF; CDR3nt: TGTGCCAGGTCAGCCCAGGCCCAGGGGTCACCCCTCCACTTT
abundance: .; v_gene: TRBV11-1; j_gene: TRBJ2-7; d_gene: .; CDR3aa: CASSLRGGVYEQYF; CDR3nt: TGTGCCAGCAGCTTACGCGGGGGCGTCTACGAGCAGTACTTC
abundance: .; v_gene: TRBV5-4; j_gene: TRBJ2-7; d_gene: TRBD1; CDR3aa: CASSFPDRGGYEQYF; CDR3nt: TGTGCCAGCAGCTTCCCCGACAGGGGGGGGTACGAGCAGTACTTC
abundance: .; v_gene: TRBV5-6; j_gene: TRBJ1-1; d_gene: .; CDR3aa: CASSRPPMNTEAFF; CDR3nt: TGTGCCAGCAGCCGCCCCCCTATGAACACTGAAGCTTTCTTT
abundance: .; v_gene: TRBV5-4; j_gene: TRBJ2-1; d_gene: .; CDR3aa: CASSSDSYSNEQFF; CDR3nt: TGTGCCAGCAGCTCCGACAGTTACTCCAATGAGCAGTTCTTC
abundance: .; v_gene: TRBV6-1; j_gene: TRBJ1-2; d_gene: .; CDR3aa: CASSDLPRENYGYTF; CDR3nt: TGTGCCAGCAGTGATCTGCCCAGGGAAAACTATGGCTACACCTTC
abundance: .; v_gene: TRBV5-1; j_gene: TRBJ2-3; d_gene: .; CDR3aa: CASSGGSTDTQYF; CDR3nt: TGCGCCAGCAGCGGTGGAAGCACAGATACGCAGTATTTT
abundance: many; v_gene: TRBV5-6; j_gene: TRBJ2-7; d_gene: .; CDR3aa: CASSLAGTLMSYEQYF; CDR3nt: TGTGCCAGCAGCTTGGCCGGGACACTCATGTCCTACGAGCAGTACTTC
abundance: few; v_gene: TRBV5-5; j_gene: TRBJ1-4; d_gene: .; CDR3aa: CASSLTPGTHEKLFF; CDR3nt: TGTGCCAGCAGCTTGACCCCCGGGACTCATGAAAAACTGTTTTTT
abundance: once; v_gene: TRBV6-5; j_gene: TRBJ2-7; d_gene: .; CDR3aa: CASSYSSSYEQYF; CDR3nt: TGTGCCAGCAGTTACTCGAGCTCCTACGAGCAGTACTTC
abundance: .; v_gene: TRBV5-8; j_gene: TRBJ2-7; d_gene: .; CDR3aa: CASSPYGTTFLDEQYF; CDR3nt: TGTGCCAGCAGCCCATACGGGACCACCTTTCTGGACGAGCAGTACTTC
abundance: .; v_gene: TRBV15; j_gene: TRBJ1-6; d_gene: TRBD1; CDR3aa: CATSGQGNSPLHF; CDR3nt: TGTGCCACCAGCGGACAGGGGAATTCACCCCTCCACTTT
abundance: .; v_gene: TRBV30; j_gene: TRBJ2-3; d_gene: .; CDR3aa: CAWSRAGAILGDTQYF; CDR3nt: TGTGCCTGGAGTAGGGCAGGGGCAATTCTTGGGGATACGCAGTATTTT
abundance: .; v_gene: TRBV18; j_gene: TRBJ2-7; d_gene: .; CDR3aa: CASSTGTIRDRAYEQYF; CDR3nt: TGTGCCAGCTCAACGGGGACAATCCGCGATAGGGCCTACGAGCAGTACTTC
abundance: .; v_gene: TRBV7-9; j_gene: TRBJ1-3; d_gene: .; CDR3aa: CASSRDTGNTIYF; CDR3nt: TGTGCCAGCAGCAGGGACACTGGAAACACCATATATTTT
abundance: .; v_gene: TRBV18; j_gene: TRBJ1-1; d_gene: .; CDR3aa: CASSQTGTEAFF; CDR3nt: TGTGCCAGCTCACAAACCGGGACAGAAGCTTTCTTT
abundance: .; v_gene: TRBV7-3; j_gene: TRBJ2-3; d_gene: TRBD2; CDR3aa: CASSFLAGASTDTQYF; CDR3nt: TGTGCCAGCAGCTTTCTAGCGGGGGCCTCCACAGATACGCAGTATTTT
abundance: .; v_gene: TRBV7-6; j_gene: TRBJ2-7; d_gene: TRBD1; CDR3aa: CASSLGTGYPYEQYF; CDR3nt: TGTGCCAGCAGCTTAGGGACAGGGTATCCCTACGAGCAGTACTTC
abundance: once; v_gene: TRBV27; j_gene: TRBJ1-5; d_gene: .; CDR3aa: CASSGRISNQPQHF; CDR3nt: TGTGCCAGCAGTGGAAGGATCAGCAATCAGCCCCAGCATTTT
abundance: once; v_gene: TRBV6-1; j_gene: TRBJ1-1; d_gene: .; CDR3aa: CASSNHGVSPREAFF; CDR3nt: TGTGCCAGCAGTAACCACGGGGTCTCCCCGCGTGAAGCTTTCTTT
abundance: .; v_gene: TRBV6-5; j_gene: TRBJ2-3; d_gene: .; CDR3aa: CASSYPRGGRDTQYF; CDR3nt: TGTGCCAGCAGTTACCCGAGGGGGGGGAGAGATACGCAGTATTTT
abundance: .; v_gene: TRBV7-9; j_gene: TRBJ2-5; d_gene: .; CDR3aa: CASSILAVETQYF; CDR3nt: TGTGCCAGCAGCATCCTGGCAGTGGAGACCCAGTACTTC
abundance: once; v_gene: TRBV5-1; j_gene: TRBJ1-6; d_gene: .; CDR3aa: CASSLTGGLPLHF; CDR3nt: TGCGCCAGCAGCTTGACGGGGGGCCTCCCCCTCCACTTT
abundance: once; v_gene: TRBV19; j_gene: TRBJ1-3; d_gene: .; CDR3aa: CASKQGGGGNTIYF; CDR3nt: TGTGCCAGTAAACAGGGAGGTGGTGGAAACACCATATATTTT